The rows below give T cell receptor beta chains drawn from one sample of a study of beta chain features in type 1 diabetes. Generated by immunoSEQ multiplex PCR, the TCRdb table keeps only in-frame clones and is missing some. Altogether 550,000 to 850,000 clones are present, over 10% being singletons, with the ten largest covering less than 0.025%. Sequencing used naive CD4+ T cells from blood. Receptors were obtained from a man between 18 and 35 years old with type 1 diabetes. Both conserved end residues are part of each CDR3. The D gene is left open where the match is weak. A row's size may be missing; if present it is once, few, many or a size class.

TRBV29-1	TRBJ2-1	few	TRBD2	CSVIRTSSYNEQFF	TGCAGCGTTATAAGGACTAGCTCCTACAATGAGCAGTTCTTC
TRBV2	TRBJ2-2	few	.	CASSEMRAGELFF	TGTGCCAGCAGTGAAATGCGAGCCGGGGAGCTGTTTTTT
TRBV30	TRBJ2-2	.	.	CAWPRGTGELFF	TGTGCCTGGCCTCGGGGGACCGGGGAGCTGTTTTTT
TRBV14	TRBJ2-3	.	TRBD1	CASSDRGTDTQYF	TGTGCCAGCAGCGACAGGGGCACAGATACGCAGTATTTT
TRBV6-5	TRBJ2-7	.	.	CASSQRGEQYF	TGTGCCAGCAGCCAAAGGGGGGAGCAGTACTTC
TRBV5-6	TRBJ2-3	few	.	CASSPDLPGQRTDTQYF	TGTGCCAGCAGCCCGGATCTACCAGGACAGCGCACAGATACGCAGTATTTT
TRBV5-1	TRBJ2-7	.	.	CASSLETASYEQYF	TGCGCCAGCAGCTTGGAAACGGCTTCCTACGAGCAGTACTTC
TRBV7-2	TRBJ2-6	once	TRBD1	CASSLEGTGSFGANVLTF	TGTGCCAGCAGCTTAGAGGGGACAGGGTCTTTTGGGGCCAACGTCCTGACTTTC
TRBV11-2	TRBJ2-5	few	TRBD2	CASSPLAGGETQYF	TGTGCCAGCAGCCCCCTGGCGGGAGGAGAGACCCAGTACTTC
TRBV7-9	TRBJ1-3	many	.	CASSLSAASGNTIYF	TGTGCCAGCAGCTTGTCGGCGGCCTCTGGAAACACCATATATTTT
TRBV4-1	TRBJ2-3	.	.	CASSQVTPSTDTQYF	TGCGCCAGCAGCCAAGTCACACCGAGCACAGATACGCAGTATTTT
TRBV7-9	TRBJ1-2	few	.	CASSLDRMSDYGYTF	TGTGCCAGCAGCTTAGATCGAATGTCGGACTATGGCTACACCTTC
TRBV6-1	TRBJ2-5	few	.	CASSVGAGLVEKETQYF	TGTGCCAGCAGTGTCGGGGCAGGGCTGGTTGAAAAGGAGACCCAGTACTTC
TRBV30	TRBJ1-6	.	.	CAWSSGSGNSPLHF	TGTGCCTGGAGTAGCGGGAGTGGTAATTCACCCCTCCACTTT
TRBV19	TRBJ1-1	few	.	CASSQLGTSMEAFF	TGTGCCAGTAGCCAGTTAGGGACCTCCATGGAAGCTTTCTTT
TRBV19	TRBJ2-2	.	.	CASRSSLITGELFF	TGTGCCAGTAGGAGCAGTCTGATCACCGGGGAGCTGTTTTTT
TRBV2	TRBJ2-1	.	TRBD1	CASDRGLTYNEQFF	TGTGCCAGCGATAGGGGGCTCACCTACAATGAGCAGTTCTTC
TRBV30	TRBJ1-1	.	.	CAWSVTRGNTEAFF	TGTGCCTGGAGTGTAACGAGGGGGAACACTGAAGCTTTCTTT
TRBV9	TRBJ2-3	few	.	CASSVARPSWSTDTQYF	TGTGCCAGCAGCGTAGCTCGGCCTAGTTGGAGCACAGATACGCAGTATTTT
TRBV27	TRBJ1-5	few	TRBD1	CASSLSRGQQPQHF	TGTGCCAGCAGTTTATCCAGGGGGCAGCAGCCCCAGCATTTT
TRBV14	TRBJ1-2	.	.	CASSQTPEYGYTF	TGTGCCAGCAGCCAAACCCCGGAGTATGGCTACACCTTC
TRBV5-1	TRBJ2-2	.	.	CASSPRNTGELFF	TGCGCCAGCAGCCCCAGGAACACCGGGGAGCTGTTTTTT
TRBV5-1	TRBJ2-5	.	.	CASSPQAGPEETQYF	TGCGCCAGCAGCCCTCAGGCTGGTCCGGAAGAGACCCAGTACTTC
TRBV7-2	TRBJ2-1	few	.	CASSQAGKGFF	TGTGCCAGCAGCCAGGCCGGTAAGGGGTTCTTC
TRBV25-1	TRBJ1-1	few	.	CASSESGNTEAFF	TGTGCCAGCAGTGAATCGGGTAACACTGAAGCTTTCTTT
TRBV27	TRBJ2-7	.	.	CASSSDNRERSEQYF	TGTGCCAGCAGTTCAGACAACAGGGAGCGGAGCGAGCAGTACTTC
TRBV30	TRBJ2-7	.	TRBD1	CAWRPDRVSYEQYF	TGTGCCTGGAGACCCGACAGGGTCTCCTACGAGCAGTACTTC
TRBV30	TRBJ2-7	few	.	CAWGSLYEQYF	TGTGCCTGGGGCTCTCTTTACGAGCAGTACTTC
TRBV30	TRBJ1-2	.	TRBD1	CAWKGNRGGYGYTF	TGTGCCTGGAAGGGGAACAGGGGAGGCTATGGCTACACCTTC
TRBV29-1	TRBJ1-3	.	.	CSASEQPYSGNTIYF	TGCAGCGCTTCTGAACAGCCCTACTCTGGAAACACCATATATTTT
TRBV29-1	TRBJ2-4	.	TRBD2	CSAGEGKNIQYF	TGCAGCGCTGGGGAGGGCAAAAACATTCAGTACTTC
TRBV15	TRBJ1-3	.	.	CATSRGLSSGNTIYF	TGTGCCACCAGCAGAGGTCTCAGCTCTGGAAACACCATATATTTT
TRBV6-5	TRBJ2-3	few	TRBD2	CASSYTSAPDTQYF	TGTGCCAGCAGTTACACTAGCGCCCCAGATACGCAGTATTTT
TRBV29-1	TRBJ2-1	.	TRBD2	CSGAAGTSGYNEQFF	TGCAGCGGCGCGGCCGGGACTAGCGGATACAATGAGCAGTTCTTC
TRBV30	TRBJ2-1	few	.	CAWTGSSYNEQFF	TGTGCCTGGACAGGGAGCTCCTACAATGAGCAGTTCTTC
TRBV7-7	TRBJ2-2	few	TRBD1	CASSVGQGFGGELFF	TGTGCCAGCAGCGTCGGACAGGGATTTGGCGGGGAGCTGTTTTTT
TRBV6-5	TRBJ2-7	few	TRBD1	CASRGQGGEQYF	TGTGCCAGCCGCGGACAGGGCGGCGAGCAGTACTTC
TRBV29-1	TRBJ2-1	few	TRBD2	CSVAGLAGGTMKQFF	TGCAGCGTTGCGGGCCTAGCGGGGGGTACAATGAAGCAGTTCTTC
TRBV4-1	TRBJ2-7	few	.	CASSQDRTPGEQYF	TGCGCCAGCAGCCAAGATCGGACTCCCGGCGAGCAGTACTTC
TRBV2	TRBJ2-2	.	.	CATTWASYTGELFF	TGTGCCACCACTTGGGCATCATACACCGGGGAGCTGTTTTTT
TRBV19	TRBJ2-7	few	.	CASSIVASSYEQYF	TGTGCCAGTAGTATAGTCGCATCATCCTACGAGCAGTACTTC
TRBV12-5	TRBJ2-3	.	TRBD2	CASGLGLAGTDTQYF	TGTGCTAGTGGTTTGGGACTAGCGGGCACAGATACGCAGTATTTT
TRBV5-1	TRBJ2-7	few	.	CASSLSGEDYEQYF	TGCGCCAGCAGCTTGTCGGGGGAGGACTACGAGCAGTACTTC
TRBV30	TRBJ2-7	.	.	CAWGPYHEQYF	TGTGCCTGGGGACCCTATCACGAGCAGTACTTC
TRBV4-2	TRBJ1-5	.	TRBD1	CASSQDPGQGSNQPQHF	TGTGCCAGCAGCCAAGATCCGGGACAGGGATCCAATCAGCCCCAGCATTTT
TRBV5-1	TRBJ2-7	few	TRBD1	CASSLIARGPPESYEQYF	TGCGCCAGCAGCTTGATCGCCAGGGGGCCACCGGAATCCTACGAGCAGTACTTC
TRBV29-1	TRBJ2-2	few	TRBD1	CSVTRDRISGELFF	TGCAGCGTGACCCGGGACAGAATTTCCGGGGAGCTGTTTTTT
TRBV30	TRBJ2-1	.	TRBD1	CAWTQGAPYNEQFF	TGTGCCTGGACCCAGGGGGCCCCCTACAATGAGCAGTTCTTC
TRBV27	TRBJ1-5	.	.	CASSLSPFGQPQHF	TGTGCCAGCAGTTTATCTCCATTCGGTCAGCCCCAGCATTTT
TRBV27	TRBJ2-2	few	.	CASSLSAGVTGELFF	TGTGCCAGCAGTTTATCGGCAGGGGTCACCGGGGAGCTGTTTTTT